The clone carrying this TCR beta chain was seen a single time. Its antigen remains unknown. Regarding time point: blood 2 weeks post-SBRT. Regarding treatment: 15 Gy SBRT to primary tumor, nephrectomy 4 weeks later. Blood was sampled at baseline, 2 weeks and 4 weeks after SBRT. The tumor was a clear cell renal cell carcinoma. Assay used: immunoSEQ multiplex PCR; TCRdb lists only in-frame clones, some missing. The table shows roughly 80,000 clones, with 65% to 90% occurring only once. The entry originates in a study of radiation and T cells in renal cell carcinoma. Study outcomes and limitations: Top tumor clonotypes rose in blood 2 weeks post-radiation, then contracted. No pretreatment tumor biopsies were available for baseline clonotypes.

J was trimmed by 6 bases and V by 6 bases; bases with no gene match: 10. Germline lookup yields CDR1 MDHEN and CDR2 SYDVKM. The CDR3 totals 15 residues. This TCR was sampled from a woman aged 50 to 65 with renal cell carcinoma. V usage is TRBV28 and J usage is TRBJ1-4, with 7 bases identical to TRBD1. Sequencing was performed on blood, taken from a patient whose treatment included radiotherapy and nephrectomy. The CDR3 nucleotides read TGTGCCAGCAGACAAACAGGGGTAGGGGATGAAAAACTGTTTTTT. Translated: CASRQTGVGDEKLFF.